This paragraph covers one T cell receptor (beta chain) sequence. Antigen unknown. Produced via immunoSEQ multiplex PCR; TCRdb's table is partial and in-frame only. In the table there are 70,000 to 85,000 clones, just over 85% of which are singletons. This entry belongs to a study of T cell responses to AZD1222 COVID-19 vaccine. General study findings and limits: Nearly half of spike-specific TCRs reportedly go after variant regions that carry no mutations. The CD4 TCRs associated with vaccination extended across spike and predominated at 160-218 and 743-854. Most donors were white British and more were female, and clonal diversity was possibly underestimated.

Germline assignment: CDR1 GTSNPN and CDR2 SVGIG (reference sequence). CDR3 length: 14 residues. Trimming took off 0 bases at V and 3 bases at J, with 9 bases between the two ends. V usage is TRBV30 and J usage is TRBJ1-5, with D unresolved. The TCR comes from an adult in good health. Sequencing used peripheral blood, obtained on day 0 of AZD1222 vaccination. The CDR3 coding sequence is TGTGCCTGGAGTGTATGGGGAAACAATCAGCCCCAGCATTTT. This gives the protein CAWSVWGNNQPQHF.